This TCR beta chain was identified during a study of T cells in Graves' hyperthyroidism and ophthalmopathy. Study results and limitations: Most expanded thyroid clonotypes above 0.001 recurred in blood. Patients with ophthalmopathy were separated from those with stable hyperthyroidism by a 13 V-J model.

Uncontrolled infections, other autoimmune diseases, pregnancy or lactation led to exclusion of patients. PBMCs were sourced from approximately 10 ml fresh peripheral blood. Amplified regions were TCR beta CDR3 sequences from RNA transcripts. During a first-round RT-PCR of the TCR CDR3, the HTBI primer set was used. TCRdb re-analysed the multiplex PCR reads in MiXCR, keeping a single row per CDR3 protein. The sample records around 450,000 distinct CDR3 sequences, 15% to 19% being singletons. On this clonotype itself: Its antigen is not identified.

The CDR3 extends over 16 amino acids. Germline-derived CDR1 and CDR2 are MNHNS and SASEGT. J was trimmed by 0 bases and V by 0 bases; bases with no gene match: 4. The sample was blood. The chain couples TRBV6-1 to TRBJ1-2; 7 bases align to TRBD1. The source of this sequence is a woman aged 18 to 35 with Graves' hyperthyroidism. CDR3 protein: CASSEAGQPPNYGYTF. In DNA form, the CDR3 reads TGTGCCAGCAGTGAAGCGGGACAGCCGCCTAACTATGGCTACACCTTC.